A selection of T cell receptor beta chains follows, all from one sample in a study of early T cells in non-severe SARS-CoV-2 infection. Using its own MiXCR run on the 5' RACE reads, TCRdb lists one record per CDR3 protein. In the table there are 98,000 or so distinct CDR3 sequences, around 10% of which are singletons. The sample consisted of whole blood. The source of these receptors is an adult who was a healthcare worker with PCR-confirmed SARS-CoV-2 infection or an uninfected control (not recorded which). CDR3s include the opening cysteine and the closing phenylalanine or tryptophan. The order of the fields is D gene, CDR3 length, V gene, J gene, CDR3 protein. A D gene is named only where the DNA matches it firmly.

>NA|15|TRBV19|TRBJ1-5
CASSPPAGRGQPQHF
>NA|16|TRBV27|TRBJ1-5
CASSLPTCDSNQPQHF
>NA|14|TRBV11-2|TRBJ2-7
CASSLIRNSYEQYF
>NA|13|TRBV3-1|TRBJ1-2
CASSLRNNYGYTF
>TRBD2|16|TRBV6-6|TRBJ2-7
CASSALLAGNSYEQYF
>NA|15|TRBV12-5|TRBJ1-6
CASGSSRELNSPLHF
>NA|14|TRBV6-5|TRBJ2-5
CASSPRGRSSEWYF
>NA|13|TRBV12-3/TRBV12-4|TRBJ1-1
CASGTLVSTEAFF
>TRBD2|15|TRBV10-3|TRBJ2-3
CAISGRGRLTDTQYF
>NA|16|TRBV13|TRBJ1-2
CASSLINSRGSYGYTF
>TRBD2|19|TRBV6-2/TRBV6-3|TRBJ2-1
CASSYLAGGSPSSYNEQFF
>TRBD1|16|TRBV23-1|TRBJ2-1
CASSHPRQGGSNEQFF
>NA|12|TRBV6-1|TRBJ2-7
CASSERSYEQYF
>TRBD1|16|TRBV5-1|TRBJ1-1
CASSSPGQGSSTEAFF
>TRBD1|12|TRBV18|TRBJ2-1
CASSFDRAEQFF
>TRBD1|18|TRBV7-9|TRBJ1-5
CASSFEPTGQGGNQPQHF
>NA|12|TRBV12-3/TRBV12-4|TRBJ1-5
CASSLPNQPQHF
>NA|13|TRBV28|TRBJ1-2
CASSLLVTDHYTF
>TRBD2|13|TRBV29-1|TRBJ2-1
CSVVIAGDNEQFF
>NA|11|TRBV12-3/TRBV12-4|TRBJ1-2
CASTPIYGYTF
>NA|13|TRBV24-1|TRBJ2-3
CAIRGAAADTQYF
>NA|13|TRBV5-1|TRBJ1-2
CASSYEGSRGYTF
>NA|12|TRBV13|TRBJ1-6
CASSLGPSPLHF
>TRBD2|14|TRBV20-1|TRBJ2-2
CSALRTRNTGELFF
>TRBD2|15|TRBV12-3/TRBV12-4|TRBJ2-2
CASSSLAGGSGELFF
>TRBD2|14|TRBV20-1|TRBJ2-1
CSAKTSGSYNEQFF
>TRBD1|14|TRBV15|TRBJ1-1
CATSRGTVNTEAFF
>NA|16|TRBV6-6|TRBJ2-2
CASSPGARSNTGELFF
>NA|11|TRBV29-1|TRBJ2-7
CSVLQGDEQYF
>TRBD2|14|TRBV29-1|TRBJ2-1
CSVVGGRSVDEQFF
>TRBD1|13|TRBV6-6|TRBJ2-4
CASSYSLRDSQYF
>NA|12|TRBV29-1|TRBJ2-5
CSAERQQETQYF
>NA|16|TRBV30|TRBJ2-2
CAWSGEEHLNTGELFF
>TRBD1|13|TRBV29-1|TRBJ2-7
CSVVGQGPYEQYF